This TCR beta chain was recovered during a study of blood T cell repertoires in COVID-19 (TCRdb year 2020). Describing the broader study: Collaborator samples came from the United States, Italy and Spain and covered acute and convalescent phases of COVID-19. The prospective study material was composed of cDNA or gDNA derived from T cells, B-cell-depleted T cells, or PBMCs. Deeply sampled blood TCRbeta repertoires from subjects exposed to, actively infected with, or recovered from COVID-19 were included in the dataset. A freely available public database, intended as a resource for researchers studying the immune response to SARS-CoV-2, is where the repertoires were released. The samples were drawn from two sources: the first 160 participants of the ongoing ImmuneRACE study, and 1,000 to 1,500 subjects contributed by 6 global collaborators. The sample metadata nearly always contained a de-identified subject ID, COVID-19 status, age in years and sex. HLA class I and class II types, where available, came from metadata supplied by the sample provider rather than from assay-based typing. General conclusions and limits of the study: The quantity of clinical and demographic metadata differed by source and by participant and was supplied without curation.

The immunoSEQ Assay, a bias-controlled multiplex PCR, was used to amplify TCRbeta CDR3 regions from genomic DNA. In the authors' own workflow: The number of nucleated cells in each sample was estimated by amplification of reference gene primers within the assay. To quantify the absolute abundance of each unique TCRbeta CDR3 rearrangement, sequence reads were collapsed and filtered. For each sample, productive Simpson clonality was calculated as the square root of Simpson's diversity index over productive rearrangements. This is the immuneACCESS table as TCRdb keeps it, with only in-frame sequences that have V and J called. A part of the clones is gone; compared with another copy, unresolved V genes explain less than half, and the rest is unexplained. V, J and clone size derive from that table, while D and trimming were established from the DNA sequence. The sample table contains about 210,000 clones; only one count was recorded for 70% to 90% of them. The top ten constitute nearly 9.5% of the sample.

In regard to this clone: Its antigen remains unidentified. Base-call qualities are not available, and no considerably larger clone is one nucleotide away.

In the prospective study, participants were roughly 18 to 89 years old, resided in 24 geographic areas of the United States, and were enrolled through a virtual design. To assign participants to cohorts, the prospective study relied on clinical history that participants themselves reported in a screening survey and a study questionnaire. Recovered participants in ImmuneRACE Cohort 3 were defined as having two consecutive negative NP/OP PCR tests, clearance from a healthcare professional, or resolution of symptoms. Each participant in the prospective study had whole blood, serum and a nasopharyngeal or oropharyngeal swab collected by mobile phlebotomists. Additional blood draws and questionnaires over an approximately 2-month period could optionally be provided by prospective study participants. Blood samples from the prospective study were shipped frozen or at room temperature prior to DNA extraction.

Sequencing input: PBMCs or T cells enriched from blood (not recorded which). This receptor was taken from a man aged 35-49 years who had recovered from COVID-19.

For the CDR3, the sequence is CASSYGDRRGGELFF. The base sequence is TGTGCCAGCAGTTACGGGGACAGGAGAGGGGGGGAGCTGTTTTTT. The rearranged segments are TRBV6-5 and TRBJ2-2, with 8 bases matching TRBD1. Counted from cysteine to phenylalanine, this CDR3 has 15 amino acids. The sequence is cut down to CDR3 DNA, 45 bases in frame from base 1. V ends up 2 bases short and J 8 bases short, with an unmatched junction base count of 7. In the germline V gene, CDR1 corresponds to MNHEY and CDR2 to SVGAGI.